This T cell receptor (beta chain) derives from a study of T cells in Graves' hyperthyroidism and ophthalmopathy. Study at large: Blood was drawn when the patient was first diagnosed and still untreated. Points from the study as a whole: Model predictions of ophthalmopathy came a median approximately 6.8 months before onset. Blood also held most thyroid clonotypes expanded beyond 0.001.

On this clonotype: The antigen is not known.

The CDR3 extends over 13 amino acids. Trimming removed 4 bases at V and 4 bases at J, with 10 bases between. Amplification yielded TCR beta CDR3 regions, with RNA transcripts as the source. HTBI primers drove first-round RT-PCR of the TCR CDR3. TCRdb reprocessed the multiplex PCR reads via MiXCR and lists one record per CDR3 protein. The sample includes 300,000 to 400,000 distinct CDR3 sequences, around 15% of them seen just once. Fresh 10 ml peripheral blood yielded PBMCs. The sequenced sample consisted of blood. The chain joins TRBV12-3 or TRBV12-4 to TRBJ1-1; D is ambiguous. This sequence was found in a woman aged 25 to 39 with Graves' ophthalmopathy. The CDR3 DNA sequence: TGTGCCAGCAGTTCCCGGGAGGGCACTGAAGCTTTCTTT. Protein: CASSSREGTEAFF.